This T cell receptor (beta chain) was retrieved from a study of blood T cell repertoires in COVID-19. There are 13 residues in the CDR3. Trimming took off 4 bases at V and 7 bases at J, with 11 bases between the two ends. Germline CDR1 reads MNHEY; CDR2 reads SMNVEV (reference sequence). TCRdb's table, derived via immunoSEQ multiplex PCR, lists solely in-frame clones and lacks some. Of around 220,000 clones listed, more than 85% are singletons. Sequencing used peripheral blood. The receptor was derived from a man in his forties or fifties with active or convalescent COVID-19. This chain joins TRBV27 and TRBJ1-5; D possibly corresponds to TRBD1 (5 bases). The CDR3 DNA sequence: TGTGCCAGCAGTTCATCCGGGGGGCAGCCCCAGCATTTT. This codes for CASSSSGGQPQHF.